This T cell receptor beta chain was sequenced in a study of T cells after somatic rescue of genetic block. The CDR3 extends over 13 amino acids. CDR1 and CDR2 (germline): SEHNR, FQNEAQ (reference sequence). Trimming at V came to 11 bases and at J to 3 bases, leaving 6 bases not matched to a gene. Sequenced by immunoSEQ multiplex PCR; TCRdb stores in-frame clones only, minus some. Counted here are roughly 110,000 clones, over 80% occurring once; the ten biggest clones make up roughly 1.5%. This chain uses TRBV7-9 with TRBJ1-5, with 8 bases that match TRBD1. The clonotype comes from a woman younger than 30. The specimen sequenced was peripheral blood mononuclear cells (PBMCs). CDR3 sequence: CASAGGPNQPQHF. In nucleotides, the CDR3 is TGTGCCTCAGCAGGGGGCCCCAATCAGCCCCAGCATTTT.